These T cell receptor beta chains were read from a single sample in a study of blood T cell repertoires in COVID-19. Libraries were prepared by immunoSEQ multiplex PCR; TCRdb keeps only in-frame clonotypes and omits some of them. The repertoire has approximately 49,000 clones, just under 90% of them found once; the top ten carry approximately 3.9%. Sequencing was performed on peripheral blood. These receptors were taken from a man over 45 with acute or convalescent COVID-19. The CDR3 runs from the conserved cysteine through the conserved F or W. The D gene is left open where the match is weak. Clone size, where shown, is once, few, many, or a class for clones that have expanded.

size	D	J	V	CDR3	DNA
.	TRBD1	TRBJ1-3	TRBV6-5	CASSLWDRGPNTIYF	TGTGCCAGCAGTTTATGGGACAGGGGGCCTAACACCATATATTTT
.	.	TRBJ2-1	TRBV10-3	CAIKRGDEQFF	TGTGCCATTAAACGCGGCGATGAGCAGTTCTTC
once	TRBD2	TRBJ2-7	TRBV9	CASSVGGQSSYEQYF	TGTGCCAGCAGCGTGGGAGGGCAGAGCTCCTACGAGCAGTACTTC
.	.	TRBJ1-5	TRBV27	CASSFLGVQPQHF	TGTGCCAGCAGTTTTTTGGGAGTTCAGCCCCAGCATTTT
.	TRBD2	TRBJ2-3	TRBV10-3	CATLTSGGTDTQYF	TGTGCCACCTTGACTAGCGGAGGCACAGATACGCAGTATTTT
.	.	TRBJ2-1	TRBV12-5	CASGRHNEQFF	TGTGCTAGTGGGCGTCACAATGAGCAGTTCTTC
.	.	TRBJ1-1	TRBV25-1	CASSVQGDTEAFF	TGTGCCAGCAGTGTACAGGGAGACACTGAAGCTTTCTTT
.	.	TRBJ1-4	TRBV19	CASSGWGSPATNEKLFF	TGTGCCAGTAGTGGGTGGGGCAGCCCTGCAACTAATGAAAAACTGTTTTTT
.	.	TRBJ2-1	TRBV11-2	CASSLDPGDEQFF	TGTGCCAGCAGCTTAGATCCCGGGGATGAGCAGTTCTTC
.	.	TRBJ1-2	TRBV2	CASGGGLLNYGYTF	TGTGCCAGCGGGGGCGGGCTGCTAAACTATGGCTACACCTTC
.	TRBD2	TRBJ2-2	TRBV5-8	CAGGLAGFTGELFF	TGTGCCGGTGGACTAGCGGGATTCACCGGGGAGCTGTTTTTT
.	TRBD1	TRBJ1-2	TRBV28	CASSLVGQGASISGYTF	TGTGCCAGCAGTTTAGTAGGACAGGGGGCTTCTATTAGTGGCTACACCTTC
.	.	TRBJ1-2	TRBV2	CASSRTPGTYGYTF	TGTGCCAGCAGTAGGACCCCCGGGACTTATGGCTACACCTTC
.	TRBD2	TRBJ2-3	TRBV19	CASSMTSGQILTSTDTQYF	TGTGCCAGTAGCATGACTAGCGGACAGATATTGACTAGCACAGATACGCAGTATTTT
.	.	TRBJ2-7	TRBV6-2/TRBV6-3	CASSAGTYFEQYF	TGTGCCAGCAGCGCCGGGACATACTTCGAGCAGTACTTC
.	.	TRBJ2-3	TRBV28	CASPRDTQYF	TGTGCCAGTCCCAGGGATACGCAGTATTTT
.	.	TRBJ1-4	TRBV29-1	CSVEAPSEKLFF	TGCAGCGTTGAAGCCCCCAGTGAAAAACTGTTTTTT
.	.	TRBJ2-7	TRBV10-3	CAITPKGEVEQYF	TGTGCCATCACCCCGAAAGGAGAGGTCGAGCAGTACTTC
.	.	TRBJ2-7	TRBV6-4	CASSVVGGPGEQYF	TGTGCCAGCAGTGTTGTGGGAGGTCCAGGCGAGCAGTACTTC
.	TRBD2	TRBJ2-1	TRBV24-1	CATSGTGLAGADEQFF	TGTGCCACCAGTGGGACGGGACTAGCGGGAGCTGATGAGCAGTTCTTC
few	.	TRBJ1-4	TRBV19	CASSKTGTQKEKLFF	TGTGCCAGTAGTAAAACAGGGACACAGAAGGAAAAACTGTTTTTT
.	TRBD1	TRBJ1-6	TRBV15	CATSSPRDRASYNSPLHF	TGTGCCACCAGCAGTCCCCGGGACAGGGCTTCCTATAATTCACCCCTCCACTTT
.	.	TRBJ1-6	TRBV12-3/TRBV12-4	CASRQNNSPLHF	TGTGCCAGCAGACAAAATAATTCACCCCTCCACTTT
.	TRBD1	TRBJ1-2	TRBV6-5	CASRLGQGVYGYTF	TGTGCCAGCAGATTGGGACAGGGGGTTTATGGCTACACCTTC
once	TRBD1	TRBJ1-2	TRBV7-8	CASSPGQGGGYGYTF	TGTGCCAGCAGCCCTGGACAGGGAGGAGGCTATGGCTACACCTTC
.	TRBD2	TRBJ2-1	TRBV24-1	CATSDLTSANEQFF	TGTGCCACCAGTGACCTTACTAGCGCCAATGAGCAGTTCTTC
.	.	TRBJ1-1	TRBV6-6	CASSQQSGQLNTEAFF	TGTGCCAGCAGTCAGCAATCAGGGCAGTTGAACACTGAAGCTTTCTTT
.	.	TRBJ2-3	TRBV4-2	CASSQDIHDTQYF	TGTGCCAGCAGCCAAGACATACACGATACGCAGTATTTT
.	.	TRBJ1-5	TRBV7-6	CASSLGRRAGQPQHF	TGTGCCAGCAGCTTAGGTAGGCGCGCGGGTCAGCCCCAGCATTTT
.	.	TRBJ2-1	TRBV24-1	CATSDFGQIYNEQFF	TGTGCCACCAGTGATTTCGGACAGATCTACAATGAGCAGTTCTTC
once	.	TRBJ1-4	TRBV5-4	CASSQAQGNNEKLFF	TGTGCCAGCAGCCAGGCTCAGGGCAACAATGAAAAACTGTTTTTT
.	.	TRBJ1-2	TRBV7-9	CASSPGHPNYGYTF	TGTGCCAGCAGCCCGGGACACCCTAACTATGGCTACACCTTC
medium-sized	TRBD1	TRBJ1-2	TRBV19	CASSISLTGGDGYTF	TGTGCCAGTAGTATCAGCCTGACAGGGGGGGATGGCTACACCTTC
once	TRBD2	TRBJ2-3	TRBV30	CAWASLAGVADTQYF	TGTGCCTGGGCTAGTCTAGCGGGGGTGGCGGATACGCAGTATTTT
.	TRBD1	TRBJ1-1	TRBV6-2/TRBV6-3	CASSYLTGGTEAFF	TGTGCCAGCAGTTACTTGACAGGGGGTACTGAAGCTTTCTTT
.	TRBD2	TRBJ2-1	TRBV6-5	CASSYGGGLNYNEQFF	TGTGCCAGCAGTTACGGGGGAGGGCTTAACTACAATGAGCAGTTCTTC
.	.	TRBJ1-1	TRBV14	CASSPGRLGAFF	TGTGCCAGCAGCCCCGGGAGGTTAGGAGCTTTCTTT
.	TRBD2	TRBJ2-7	TRBV27	CASSLRGLAGGYEQYF	TGTGCCAGCAGTTTACGGGGACTAGCGGGGGGCTACGAGCAGTACTTC
.	.	TRBJ1-2	TRBV10-3	CAISARQEDGYTF	TGTGCCATCAGTGCCCGACAAGAAGATGGCTACACCTTC
.	.	TRBJ1-3	TRBV11-3	CASSYRRAVGNTIYF	TGTGCCAGCAGCTACCGGAGGGCAGTTGGAAACACCATATATTTT
.	.	TRBJ2-5	TRBV7-2	CASSLKGLGQETQYF	TGTGCCAGCAGCTTAAAGGGGTTGGGGCAAGAGACCCAGTACTTC
once	.	TRBJ1-5	TRBV30	CAWSVGGNQPQHF	TGTGCCTGGAGTGTAGGGGGAAATCAGCCCCAGCATTTT
.	TRBD1	TRBJ1-2	TRBV28	CASSFDRGYGYTF	TGTGCCAGCAGTTTCGACAGGGGCTATGGCTACACCTTC
once	.	TRBJ1-3	TRBV7-9	CASSLGALSNTIYF	TGTGCCAGCAGCTTAGGGGCCCTCTCGAACACCATATATTTT
.	TRBD2	TRBJ2-7	TRBV14	CASSRGGLAGAYEQYF	TGTGCCAGCAGCCGAGGGGGACTAGCGGGGGCCTACGAGCAGTACTTC
.	.	TRBJ1-6	TRBV5-1	CASGTQGNSPLHF	TGCGCCAGCGGGACTCAGGGTAATTCACCCCTCCACTTT
.	.	TRBJ2-1	TRBV19	CASSIAVPTYNEQFF	TGTGCCAGTAGTATAGCGGTCCCCACCTACAATGAGCAGTTCTTC
.	TRBD2	TRBJ2-2	TRBV24-1	CATSDFQLAGAGELFF	TGTGCCACCAGTGATTTCCAACTAGCGGGGGCCGGGGAGCTGTTTTTT
.	TRBD2	TRBJ2-1	TRBV6-5	CASSSKAGGPHNEQFF	TGTGCCAGCAGTTCGAAAGCGGGAGGGCCCCACAATGAGCAGTTCTTC
.	TRBD2	TRBJ2-7	TRBV19	CASRGTSGGPQYF	TGTGCCAGTAGGGGGACTAGCGGGGGTCCCCAGTACTTC
.	TRBD1	TRBJ1-4	TRBV28	CASSSRQGTHEKLFF	TGTGCCAGCAGTTCCCGACAGGGAACTCATGAAAAACTGTTTTTT
.	TRBD1	TRBJ2-3	TRBV3-1/TRBV3-2	CASSLRQGPDTQYF	TGTGCCAGCAGCCTTCGACAGGGCCCAGATACGCAGTATTTT
.	TRBD1	TRBJ2-2	TRBV6-5	CASQRQGDTGELFF	TGTGCCAGCCAGCGACAGGGGGACACCGGGGAGCTGTTTTTT
few	TRBD1	TRBJ1-5	TRBV4-1	CASSQDTTMADRAQPQHF	TGCGCCAGCAGCCAAGATACCACAATGGCCGACAGGGCTCAGCCCCAGCATTTT
.	.	TRBJ1-3	TRBV11-2	CASSPGRGSGNTIYF	TGTGCCAGCAGCCCCGGGAGGGGCTCTGGAAACACCATATATTTT
.	TRBD1	TRBJ1-1	TRBV5-6	CASSIGTVNTEAFF	TGTGCCAGCAGCATCGGGACAGTGAACACTGAAGCTTTCTTT
.	TRBD2	TRBJ2-1	TRBV11-3	CASSKAGGPRSYNEQFF	TGTGCCAGCAGCAAGGCGGGAGGGCCGCGATCCTACAATGAGCAGTTCTTC
.	.	TRBJ1-3	TRBV6-6	CASRPTVSGNTIYF	TGTGCCAGCAGGCCGACAGTCTCTGGAAACACCATATATTTT